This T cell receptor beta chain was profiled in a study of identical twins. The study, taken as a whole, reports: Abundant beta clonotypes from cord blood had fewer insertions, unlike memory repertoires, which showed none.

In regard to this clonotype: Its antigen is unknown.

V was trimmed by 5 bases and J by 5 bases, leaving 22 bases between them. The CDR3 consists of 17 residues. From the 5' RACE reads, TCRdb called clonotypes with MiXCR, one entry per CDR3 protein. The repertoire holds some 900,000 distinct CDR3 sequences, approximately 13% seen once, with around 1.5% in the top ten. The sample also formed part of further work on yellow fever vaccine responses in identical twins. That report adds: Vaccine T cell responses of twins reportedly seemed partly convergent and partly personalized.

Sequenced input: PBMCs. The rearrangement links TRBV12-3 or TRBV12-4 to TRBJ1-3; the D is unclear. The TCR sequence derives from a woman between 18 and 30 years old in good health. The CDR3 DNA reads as TGTGCCAGCAGTCAAGGTTCGAGGCCGCCATCCCGAAACACCATATATTTT. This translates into CASSQGSRPPSRNTIYF.